In its sample, the clone carrying this T cell receptor beta chain was seen once. Its specificity is not known. Other DNA sequences in the sample encode the same CDR3. Germline V gene sequence: CDR1 MDHEN, CDR2 SYDVKM. V was shortened by 1 base and J by 4 bases, with 5 bases between the two germline ends. There are 12 residues in the CDR3. The data were taken from a study of T cell responses to AZD1222 COVID-19 vaccine. Notes on the study in general: Seropositivity was recorded at baseline in only a handful of AZD1222 recipients. Scientists sampled the repertoires only once the peak T cell response had passed. Spike was spanned by vaccine-associated CD4 TCRs, which were dominant at 160-218 and 743-854. Rises in breadth and depth of Spike-specific TCRs came after two AZD1222 doses.

The table came from immunoSEQ multiplex PCR; TCRdb's copy has only in-frame clones and leaves some out. The sample has over 65,000 clones, 92% seen once; the top ten hold under 7.5%. This material consisted of peripheral blood, taken on day 0 of MenACWY control vaccination. The clonotype was recovered from an adult in good health. The genes are TRBV28 and TRBJ2-7; D not certain. The CDR3: CASSLLGYEQYF. CDR3 sequence (DNA): TGTGCCAGCAGTTTATTGGGGTACGAGCAGTACTTC.